The clone carrying this T cell receptor beta chain was observed a handful of times. Antigen unknown. Germline CDR1 is SNHLY and CDR2 is FYNNEI. The ends were cut back, 7 bases at V and 3 bases at J, with 14 bases in the middle. CDR3 length: 14 residues. The sample originates from a study of T-cell memory formation after mild COVID-19. About the research overall: TCR clusters showed largely donor specificity. Broader study findings: Among clones contracting day 15 to 85, CD4/CD8 was balanced, whereas later expanders leaned CD4+.

Employing constant-segment primers, 5'RACE generated TCR alpha and TCR beta cDNA libraries bearing sample barcodes and UMIs. From the 5' RACE reads, TCRdb called clonotypes with MiXCR, one entry per CDR3 protein. Here the sample spans around 150,000 distinct CDR3 sequences, approximately 10% being singletons. The chain carries TRBV2 and TRBJ2-3, with D perhaps matching TRBD1 or TRBD2 (6 bases each). Sequenced sample: PBMCs or a T cell subset sorted from them (not recorded which). The source of this sequence is a man between 18 and 35 years old who had mild COVID-19 (a few samples of this study predate the infection). Cell type and time point are not known. CDR3 nucleotides: TGTGCCAGCACAGGGGCGGGGACGACAGATACGCAGTATTTT. Its translation is CASTGAGTTDTQYF.